These 2 T cell receptor beta chains originate from one sample sequenced in a study of CD8+ T cells in alopecia areata. RNA extraction and reverse transcription yielded cDNA as sequencing template. Produced via immunoSEQ multiplex PCR; TCRdb's table is partial and in-frame only. This table holds 150,000 or so clones, about 89% found once. The sample consisted of CD8+ T cells sorted from blood, taken at week 0. Receptors were obtained from a human donor with alopecia areata.

The chain is built from TRBV11-1 and TRBJ2-1, with D maybe TRBD2 (7 bases). Germline-derived CDR1 and CDR2 are SGHAT and FQDESV (reference sequence). This CDR3 spans 16 amino acids. The V and J ends lost 3 bases and 7 bases respectively, with 19 bases between them. The CDR3 spells CASSFYRGARGNEQFF. CDR3 DNA sequence: TGTGCCAGCAGCTTCTACCGGGGGGCTAGAGGTAATGAGCAGTTCTTC.

This chain connects TRBV7-2 to TRBJ2-7, with 10 bases fitting TRBD2. Germline loops: CDR1 SGHTA, CDR2 FQGNSA. Losses at the gene ends were 5 bases for V and 4 bases for J; bases not matched to a gene: 8. The CDR3 sequence is 15 residues long. CDR3 amino acids: CASSQIAGGLYEQYF. Written as DNA, the CDR3 is TGTGCCAGCAGCCAGATAGCGGGGGGACTATACGAGCAGTACTTC.